This entry concerns a single T cell receptor (beta chain). Its antigen is unknown. The data belong to a study of T-cell reconstitution after alpha-beta-depleted transplantation in children. During its preparation, the TCRbeta library received unique molecular identifiers. TCRdb analysed the PCR reads with MiXCR anew, one entry per CDR3 protein. The repertoire holds 500,000 to 750,000 distinct CDR3 sequences, with 25% to 30% as singletons. General study findings and limits: Diversity and T-cell counts at one year after transplant derived mostly from new T cells. Reports say that about two months after transplant, the alpha-beta T cells came out of several hundred graft clones that had expanded. Surviving recipient cells, namely T cells and thymic progenitors, were the source of high day-60 TCRbeta diversity in some patients.

Trimming took 4 bases from V and 7 from J; bases not matched to a gene: 7. CDR3 length equals 15 residues. Germline CDR1 ENHRY, CDR2 SYGVKD. This TCR derives from a boy less than two years old with Wiskott-Aldrich syndrome, due to receive a stem cell transplant. The input for sequencing was PBMCs, taken before TCRalphabeta/CD19-depleted stem cell transplant. The V and J genes are TRBV10-3 and TRBJ1-2, with 12 bases identical to TRBD1. The CDR3 bases are TGTGCCATCAGTGCGACGGGACAGGGGGCGGTTGGCTACACCTTC. Translation: CAISATGQGAVGYTF.